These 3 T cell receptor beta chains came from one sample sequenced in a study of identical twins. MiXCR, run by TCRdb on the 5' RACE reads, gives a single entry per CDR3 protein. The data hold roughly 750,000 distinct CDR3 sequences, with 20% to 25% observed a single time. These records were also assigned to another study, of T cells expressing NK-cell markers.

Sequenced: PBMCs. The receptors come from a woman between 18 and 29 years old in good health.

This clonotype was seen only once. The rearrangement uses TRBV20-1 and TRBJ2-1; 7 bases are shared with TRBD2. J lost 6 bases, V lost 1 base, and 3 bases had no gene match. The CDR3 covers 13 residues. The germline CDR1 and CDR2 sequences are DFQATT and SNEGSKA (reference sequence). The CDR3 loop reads CSARGTRVNEQFF. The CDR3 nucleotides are TGCAGTGCTAGAGGGACTAGGGTCAATGAGCAGTTCTTC.

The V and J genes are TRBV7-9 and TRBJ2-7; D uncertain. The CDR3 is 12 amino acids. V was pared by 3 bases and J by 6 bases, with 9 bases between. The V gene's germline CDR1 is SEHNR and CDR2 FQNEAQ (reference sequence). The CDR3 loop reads CASSFPTPEQYF. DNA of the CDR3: TGTGCCAGCAGCTTCCCCACCCCCGAGCAGTACTTC.

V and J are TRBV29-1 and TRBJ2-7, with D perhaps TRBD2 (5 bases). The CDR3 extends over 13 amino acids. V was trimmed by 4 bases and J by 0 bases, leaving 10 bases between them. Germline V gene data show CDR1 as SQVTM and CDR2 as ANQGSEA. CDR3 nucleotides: TGCAGCGTTGTCTGGGAGAGCTCCTACGAGCAGTACTTC. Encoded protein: CSVVWESSYEQYF.